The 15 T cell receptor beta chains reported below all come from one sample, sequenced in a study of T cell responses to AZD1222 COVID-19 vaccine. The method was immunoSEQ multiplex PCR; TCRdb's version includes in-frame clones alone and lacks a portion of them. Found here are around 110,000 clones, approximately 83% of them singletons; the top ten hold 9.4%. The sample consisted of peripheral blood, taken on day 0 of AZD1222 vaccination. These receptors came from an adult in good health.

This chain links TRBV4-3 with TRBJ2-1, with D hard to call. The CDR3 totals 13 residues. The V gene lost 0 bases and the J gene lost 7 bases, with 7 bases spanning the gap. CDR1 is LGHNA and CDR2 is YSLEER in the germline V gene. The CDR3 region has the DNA TGCGCCAGCAGCCAAGATCGCCAGAATGAGCAGTTCTTC. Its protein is CASSQDRQNEQFF.

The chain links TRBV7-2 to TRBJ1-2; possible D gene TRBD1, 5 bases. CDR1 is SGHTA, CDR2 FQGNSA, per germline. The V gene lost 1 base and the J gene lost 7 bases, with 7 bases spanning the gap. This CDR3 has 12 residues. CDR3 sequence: CASSLVRGGYTF. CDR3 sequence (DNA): TGTGCCAGCAGCTTAGTAAGGGGTGGCTACACCTTC.

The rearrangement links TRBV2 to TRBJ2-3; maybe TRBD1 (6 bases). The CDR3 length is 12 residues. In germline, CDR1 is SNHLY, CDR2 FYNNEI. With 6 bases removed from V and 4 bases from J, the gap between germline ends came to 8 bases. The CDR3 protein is CASRTGSDTQYF. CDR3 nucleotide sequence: TGTGCCAGCAGGACAGGTTCAGATACGCAGTATTTT. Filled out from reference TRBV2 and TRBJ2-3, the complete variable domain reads EPEVTQTPSHQVTQMGQEVILRCVPISNHLYFYWYRQILGQKVEFLVSFYNNEISEKSEIFDDQFSVERPDGSNFTLKIRSTKLEDSAMYFCASRTGSDTQYFGPGTRLTVL.

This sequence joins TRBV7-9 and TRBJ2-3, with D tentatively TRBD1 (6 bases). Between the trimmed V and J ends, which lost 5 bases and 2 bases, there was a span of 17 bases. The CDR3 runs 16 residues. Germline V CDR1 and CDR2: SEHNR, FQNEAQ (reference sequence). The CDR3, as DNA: TGTGCCAGCAGCCGGGCCGGCTTGGGGGCCACAGATACGCAGTATTTT. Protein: CASSRAGLGATDTQYF.

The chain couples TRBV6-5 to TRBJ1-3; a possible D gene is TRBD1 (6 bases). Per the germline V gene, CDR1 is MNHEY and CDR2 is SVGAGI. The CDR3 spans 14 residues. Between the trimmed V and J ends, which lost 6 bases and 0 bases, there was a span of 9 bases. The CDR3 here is CASRRTVSGNTIYF. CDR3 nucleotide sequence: TGTGCCAGCAGGCGGACAGTCTCTGGAAACACCATATATTTT.

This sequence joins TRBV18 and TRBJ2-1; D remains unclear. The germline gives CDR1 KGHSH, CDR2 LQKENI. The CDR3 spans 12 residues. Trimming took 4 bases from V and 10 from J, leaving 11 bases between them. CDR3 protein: CASSRERLEQFF. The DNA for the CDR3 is TGTGCCAGCTCACGAGAACGACTGGAGCAGTTCTTC.

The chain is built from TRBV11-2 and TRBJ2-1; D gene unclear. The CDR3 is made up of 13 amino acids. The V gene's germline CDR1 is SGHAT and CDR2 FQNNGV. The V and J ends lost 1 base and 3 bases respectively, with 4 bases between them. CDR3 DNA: TGTGCCAGCAGCTTAGGACTCTACAATGAGCAGTTCTTC. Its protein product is CASSLGLYNEQFF.

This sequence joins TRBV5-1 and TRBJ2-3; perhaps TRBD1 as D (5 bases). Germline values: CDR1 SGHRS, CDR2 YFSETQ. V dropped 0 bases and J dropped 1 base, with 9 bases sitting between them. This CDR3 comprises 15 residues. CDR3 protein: CASSLGTLRTDTQYF. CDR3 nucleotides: TGCGCCAGCAGCTTGGGGACACTCCGCACAGATACGCAGTATTTT.

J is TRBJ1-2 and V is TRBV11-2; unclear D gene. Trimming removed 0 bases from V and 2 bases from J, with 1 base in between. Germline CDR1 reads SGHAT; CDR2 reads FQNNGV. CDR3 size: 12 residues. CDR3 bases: TGTGCCAGCAGCTTAGAGAACTATGGCTACACCTTC. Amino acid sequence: CASSLENYGYTF.

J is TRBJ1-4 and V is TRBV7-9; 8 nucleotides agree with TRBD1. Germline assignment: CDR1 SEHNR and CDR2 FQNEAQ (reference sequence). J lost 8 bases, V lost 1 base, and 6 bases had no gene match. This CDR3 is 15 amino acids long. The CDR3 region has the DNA TGTGCCAGCAGCTTAGGGGACAGGTTCGGGGAAAAACTGTTTTTT. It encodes CASSLGDRFGEKLFF.

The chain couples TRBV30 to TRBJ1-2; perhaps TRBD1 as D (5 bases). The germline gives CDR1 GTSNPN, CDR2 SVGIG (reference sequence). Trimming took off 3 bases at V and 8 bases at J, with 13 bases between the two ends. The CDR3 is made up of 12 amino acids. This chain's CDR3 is CAWSGGARGYTF. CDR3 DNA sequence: TGTGCCTGGAGCGGAGGGGCGCGCGGCTACACCTTC.

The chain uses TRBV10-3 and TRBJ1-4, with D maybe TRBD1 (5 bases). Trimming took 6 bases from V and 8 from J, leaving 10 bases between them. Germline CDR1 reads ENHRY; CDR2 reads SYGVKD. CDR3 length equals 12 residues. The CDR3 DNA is TGTGCCATCAGGGGACCAGGGGAAAAACTGTTTTTT. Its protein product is CAIRGPGEKLFF.

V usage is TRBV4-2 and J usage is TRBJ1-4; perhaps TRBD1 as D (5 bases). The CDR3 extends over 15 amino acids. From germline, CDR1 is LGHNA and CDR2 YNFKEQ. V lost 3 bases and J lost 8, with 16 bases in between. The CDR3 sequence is CASSHRRGAREKLFF. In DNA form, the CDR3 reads TGTGCCAGCAGCCACCGCAGAGGGGCCAGAGAAAAACTGTTTTTT.

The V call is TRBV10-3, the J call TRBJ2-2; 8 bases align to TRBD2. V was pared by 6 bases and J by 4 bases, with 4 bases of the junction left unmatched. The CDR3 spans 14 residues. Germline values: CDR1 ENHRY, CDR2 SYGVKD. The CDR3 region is CAIRTGTSTGELFF. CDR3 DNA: TGTGCCATCAGGACCGGGACTAGCACCGGGGAGCTGTTTTTT.

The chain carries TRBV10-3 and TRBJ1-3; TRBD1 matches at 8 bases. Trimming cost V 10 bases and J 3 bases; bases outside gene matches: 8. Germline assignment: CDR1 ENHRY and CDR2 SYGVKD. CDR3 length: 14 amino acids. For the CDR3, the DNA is TGTGCCACCGGACAGGGTACTAGTGGAAACACCATATATTTT. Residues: CATGQGTSGNTIYF.